A selection of T cell receptor beta chains follows, all from one sample in a study of blood T cell repertoires in COVID-19. TCRdb's copy holds only in-frame clones and misses some; the assay was immunoSEQ multiplex PCR. The table shows over 100,000 clones, with just under 85% occurring only once. Sample: peripheral blood. The source of these receptors is a man in his forties with active or convalescent COVID-19. Both conserved end residues are part of each CDR3. The D gene is left open where the match is weak. Clone size is given for some rows only: seen once, a few or many times, or a class if the clone is expanded.

CDR3 length: 17; J gene: TRBJ1-1; V gene: TRBV18; D gene: TRBD1; clone size: few; CDR3 protein: CASSPPGQGLLGTEAFF; CDR3 DNA: TGTGCCAGCTCACCACCGGGACAGGGGCTTTTGGGGACTGAAGCTTTCTTT
CDR3 length: 15; J gene: TRBJ1-5; V gene: TRBV6-7; D gene: .; clone size: .; CDR3 protein: CASIVGQHSNQPQHF; CDR3 DNA: TGTGCCAGCATAGTGGGACAACATAGCAATCAGCCCCAGCATTTT
CDR3 length: 17; J gene: TRBJ1-5; V gene: TRBV19; D gene: .; clone size: .; CDR3 protein: CASSTDQNPRVNQPQHF; CDR3 DNA: TGTGCCAGTAGTACAGACCAGAACCCCAGGGTCAATCAGCCCCAGCATTTT
CDR3 length: 14; J gene: TRBJ2-5; V gene: TRBV3-1/TRBV3-2; D gene: .; clone size: .; CDR3 protein: CASSQRAGQETQYF; CDR3 DNA: TGTGCCAGCAGCCAAAGGGCGGGGCAAGAGACCCAGTACTTC
CDR3 length: 14; J gene: TRBJ1-1; V gene: TRBV19; D gene: TRBD1; clone size: once; CDR3 protein: CASSTVPGQTEAFF; CDR3 DNA: TGTGCCAGTAGTACCGTCCCGGGACAGACTGAAGCTTTCTTT
CDR3 length: 17; J gene: TRBJ2-7; V gene: TRBV7-2; D gene: TRBD1; clone size: .; CDR3 protein: CASSYGTGGSSSYEQYF; CDR3 DNA: TGTGCCAGCAGCTATGGGACAGGGGGATCAAGCTCCTACGAGCAGTACTTC
CDR3 length: 16; J gene: TRBJ2-3; V gene: TRBV2; D gene: .; clone size: .; CDR3 protein: CASTAGGGTSTDTQYF; CDR3 DNA: TGTGCCAGCACCGCCGGTGGGGGGACTAGCACAGATACGCAGTATTTT
CDR3 length: 15; J gene: TRBJ2-1; V gene: TRBV7-7; D gene: TRBD2; clone size: .; CDR3 protein: CASSYASGGISEQFF; CDR3 DNA: TGTGCTAGCAGCTATGCTAGCGGGGGAATTTCTGAGCAGTTCTTC
CDR3 length: 15; J gene: TRBJ2-2; V gene: TRBV7-3; D gene: TRBD1; clone size: .; CDR3 protein: CASSLRGGDSGELFF; CDR3 DNA: TGTGCCAGCAGCTTACGAGGGGGCGATTCCGGGGAGCTGTTTTTT
CDR3 length: 15; J gene: TRBJ2-7; V gene: TRBV11-2; D gene: .; clone size: .; CDR3 protein: CASSLMGTLSYEQYF; CDR3 DNA: TGTGCCAGCAGCTTAATGGGGACTCTCTCCTACGAGCAGTACTTC
CDR3 length: 12; J gene: TRBJ2-1; V gene: TRBV29-1; D gene: TRBD2; clone size: once; CDR3 protein: CSAAPGGREQFF; CDR3 DNA: TGCAGCGCGGCCCCGGGGGGGCGGGAGCAGTTCTTC
CDR3 length: 10; J gene: TRBJ1-2; V gene: TRBV19; D gene: .; clone size: few; CDR3 protein: CALGALGYTF; CDR3 DNA: TGTGCCTTAGGGGCCCTGGGCTACACCTTC
CDR3 length: 14; J gene: TRBJ2-7; V gene: TRBV30; D gene: TRBD2; clone size: .; CDR3 protein: CAWSLAGISYEQYF; CDR3 DNA: TGTGCCTGGAGTCTAGCGGGGATCTCCTACGAGCAGTACTTC
CDR3 length: 13; J gene: TRBJ2-7; V gene: TRBV3-1/TRBV3-2; D gene: .; clone size: .; CDR3 protein: CASSQTVAYEQYF; CDR3 DNA: TGTGCCAGCAGCCAGACTGTAGCCTACGAGCAGTACTTC
CDR3 length: 16; J gene: TRBJ2-1; V gene: TRBV3-1/TRBV3-2; D gene: TRBD2; clone size: .; CDR3 protein: CASSQAGGPTYGEQFF; CDR3 DNA: TGTGCCAGCAGCCAGGCGGGGGGCCCCACGTATGGTGAGCAGTTCTTC
CDR3 length: 12; J gene: TRBJ2-3; V gene: TRBV10-3; D gene: .; clone size: .; CDR3 protein: CAISTGSDTQYF; CDR3 DNA: TGTGCCATCAGTACAGGGTCAGATACGCAGTATTTT
CDR3 length: 13; J gene: TRBJ1-2; V gene: TRBV6-1; D gene: .; clone size: once; CDR3 protein: CASSEYRGNGYTF; CDR3 DNA: TGTGCCAGCAGTGAATACCGGGGAAATGGCTACACCTTC
CDR3 length: 17; J gene: TRBJ2-5; V gene: TRBV9; D gene: TRBD2; clone size: .; CDR3 protein: CASSVAPTSGGQETQYF; CDR3 DNA: TGTGCCAGCAGCGTAGCCCCAACTAGCGGGGGACAAGAGACCCAGTACTTC
CDR3 length: 15; J gene: TRBJ1-2; V gene: TRBV4-3; D gene: TRBD1; clone size: .; CDR3 protein: CASSQELDRVLGYTF; CDR3 DNA: TGCGCCAGCAGCCAAGAATTGGACAGGGTCCTTGGCTACACCTTC
CDR3 length: 15; J gene: TRBJ2-3; V gene: TRBV6-1; D gene: .; clone size: .; CDR3 protein: CASSEGTSTTDTQYF; CDR3 DNA: TGTGCCAGCAGTGAAGGGACTTCGACCACAGATACGCAGTATTTT
CDR3 length: 17; J gene: TRBJ1-6; V gene: TRBV7-2; D gene: .; clone size: .; CDR3 protein: CASSLNSGSWRYSPLHF; CDR3 DNA: TGTGCCAGCAGCTTGAACTCCGGGTCTTGGCGGTATTCACCCCTCCACTTT
CDR3 length: 13; J gene: TRBJ1-6; V gene: TRBV10-3; D gene: .; clone size: .; CDR3 protein: CATRTDTNSPLHF; CDR3 DNA: TGTGCCACCAGGACGGACACCAATTCACCCCTCCACTTT
CDR3 length: 13; J gene: TRBJ1-1; V gene: TRBV29-1; D gene: TRBD1; clone size: .; CDR3 protein: CSVDRGQELEAFF; CDR3 DNA: TGCAGCGTTGATCGGGGACAGGAGCTTGAAGCTTTCTTT
CDR3 length: 15; J gene: TRBJ1-6; V gene: TRBV9; D gene: .; clone size: .; CDR3 protein: CASSVEQNHNSPLHF; CDR3 DNA: TGTGCCAGCAGCGTAGAACAAAACCATAATTCACCCCTCCACTTT
CDR3 length: 16; J gene: TRBJ2-5; V gene: TRBV6-6; D gene: TRBD2; clone size: .; CDR3 protein: CASRRGLATTQETQYF; CDR3 DNA: TGTGCCAGCAGACGTGGACTAGCGACCACCCAAGAGACCCAGTACTTC
CDR3 length: 11; J gene: TRBJ1-2; V gene: TRBV19; D gene: .; clone size: .; CDR3 protein: CASSVDTKHTF; CDR3 DNA: TGTGCCAGTAGTGTCGACACAAAACACACCTTC
CDR3 length: 15; J gene: TRBJ2-3; V gene: TRBV24-1; D gene: TRBD1; clone size: .; CDR3 protein: CATSGGQGFTDTQYF; CDR3 DNA: TGTGCCACCAGTGGGGGACAGGGCTTCACAGATACGCAGTATTTT
CDR3 length: 16; J gene: TRBJ2-7; V gene: TRBV6-1; D gene: TRBD2; clone size: .; CDR3 protein: CASSAGLAGKGYEQYF; CDR3 DNA: TGTGCCAGCAGTGCGGGACTAGCGGGGAAGGGCTACGAGCAGTACTTC
CDR3 length: 14; J gene: TRBJ2-7; V gene: TRBV7-2; D gene: TRBD2; clone size: .; CDR3 protein: CASRAGTRPIEQYF; CDR3 DNA: TGTGCCAGCAGGGCCGGGACTAGACCCATCGAGCAGTACTTC
CDR3 length: 13; J gene: TRBJ1-1; V gene: TRBV7-2; D gene: .; clone size: .; CDR3 protein: CASSPTRDTEAFF; CDR3 DNA: TGTGCCAGCAGCCCCACTAGGGACACTGAAGCTTTCTTT
CDR3 length: 14; J gene: TRBJ2-7; V gene: TRBV11-3; D gene: .; clone size: once; CDR3 protein: CASSTLAGGGEQYF; CDR3 DNA: TGTGCCAGCAGCACCCTCGCTGGGGGCGGCGAGCAGTACTTC
CDR3 length: 20; J gene: TRBJ1-3; V gene: TRBV9; D gene: TRBD1; clone size: .; CDR3 protein: CASSGPHQGQGRKAGNTIYF; CDR3 DNA: TGTGCCAGCAGCGGCCCCCACCAAGGACAGGGGAGAAAGGCTGGAAACACCATATATTTT
CDR3 length: 13; J gene: TRBJ1-2; V gene: TRBV7-3; D gene: .; clone size: .; CDR3 protein: CASSPGSPGGYTF; CDR3 DNA: TGTGCCAGCAGCCCGGGATCGCCTGGAGGCTACACCTTC
CDR3 length: 15; J gene: TRBJ1-4; V gene: TRBV6-5; D gene: .; clone size: .; CDR3 protein: CASSYSGGDGEKLFF; CDR3 DNA: TGTGCCAGCAGTTACTCCGGAGGGGATGGGGAAAAACTGTTTTTT
CDR3 length: 16; J gene: TRBJ1-5; V gene: TRBV19; D gene: .; clone size: .; CDR3 protein: CASMVPRGHPNQPQHF; CDR3 DNA: TGTGCCAGTATGGTTCCGCGAGGGCATCCAAATCAGCCCCAGCATTTT
CDR3 length: 17; J gene: TRBJ2-3; V gene: TRBV19; D gene: TRBD2; clone size: once; CDR3 protein: CASSPTGLAVITDTQYF; CDR3 DNA: TGTGCCAGTAGCCCGACGGGACTAGCGGTAATCACAGATACGCAGTATTTT
CDR3 length: 16; J gene: TRBJ2-5; V gene: TRBV6-2/TRBV6-3; D gene: TRBD1; clone size: .; CDR3 protein: CASSYYGQGARETQYF; CDR3 DNA: TGTGCCAGCAGTTATTACGGGCAGGGGGCCAGAGAGACCCAGTACTTC
CDR3 length: 11; J gene: TRBJ2-4; V gene: TRBV6-5; D gene: .; clone size: few; CDR3 protein: CASRTRDIQYF; CDR3 DNA: TGTGCCAGCAGAACTCGGGACATTCAGTACTTC
CDR3 length: 13; J gene: TRBJ2-1; V gene: TRBV10-3; D gene: .; clone size: .; CDR3 protein: CAISDQRSSEQFF; CDR3 DNA: TGTGCCATCAGTGACCAGAGGAGTAGTGAGCAGTTCTTC
CDR3 length: 16; J gene: TRBJ2-2; V gene: TRBV6-5; D gene: .; clone size: once; CDR3 protein: CASSYYGTLNTGELFF; CDR3 DNA: TGTGCCAGCAGTTACTACGGGACTTTAAACACCGGGGAGCTGTTTTTT
CDR3 length: 13; J gene: TRBJ2-7; V gene: TRBV27; D gene: .; clone size: .; CDR3 protein: CASSLQGTYEQYF; CDR3 DNA: TGTGCCAGCAGTTTACAGGGCACCTACGAGCAGTACTTC
CDR3 length: 19; J gene: TRBJ2-4; V gene: TRBV6-1; D gene: .; clone size: .; CDR3 protein: CASSVSWAVLILAKNIQYF; CDR3 DNA: TGTGCCAGCAGTGTATCTTGGGCAGTCCTTATTCTAGCCAAAAACATTCAGTACTTC
CDR3 length: 12; J gene: TRBJ1-2; V gene: TRBV12-3/TRBV12-4; D gene: .; clone size: .; CDR3 protein: CASSTRFYGYTF; CDR3 DNA: TGTGCCAGCAGTACTAGATTTTATGGCTACACCTTC
CDR3 length: 16; J gene: TRBJ1-1; V gene: TRBV10-2; D gene: TRBD1; clone size: many; CDR3 protein: CASSESLGQFNTEAFF; CDR3 DNA: TGCGCCAGCAGTGAGTCCTTGGGACAGTTCAACACTGAAGCTTTCTTT
CDR3 length: 15; J gene: TRBJ2-2; V gene: TRBV12-5; D gene: TRBD2; clone size: .; CDR3 protein: CASGSGLGDTGELFF; CDR3 DNA: TGTGCTAGTGGTTCGGGACTAGGGGACACCGGGGAGCTGTTTTTT
CDR3 length: 14; J gene: TRBJ1-6; V gene: TRBV7-9; D gene: .; clone size: once; CDR3 protein: CASSLGGANSPLHF; CDR3 DNA: TGTGCCAGCAGCTTAGGCGGGGCAAATTCACCCCTCCACTTT
CDR3 length: 14; J gene: TRBJ1-6; V gene: TRBV30; D gene: .; clone size: .; CDR3 protein: CAWAQGYGSSPLHF; CDR3 DNA: TGTGCCTGGGCGCAGGGATACGGTAGTTCACCCCTCCACTTT
CDR3 length: 13; J gene: TRBJ2-2; V gene: TRBV11-3; D gene: .; clone size: few; CDR3 protein: CASSDMGVGELFF; CDR3 DNA: TGTGCCAGCAGCGACATGGGCGTGGGGGAGCTGTTTTTT
CDR3 length: 13; J gene: TRBJ2-1; V gene: TRBV30; D gene: TRBD2; clone size: .; CDR3 protein: CASTSGGGNEQFF; CDR3 DNA: TGTGCCTCCACTAGCGGGGGGGGCAATGAGCAGTTCTTC
CDR3 length: 12; J gene: TRBJ1-1; V gene: TRBV29-1; D gene: TRBD1; clone size: few; CDR3 protein: CSVDSGTAEAFF; CDR3 DNA: TGCAGCGTTGATTCCGGGACAGCCGAAGCTTTCTTT
CDR3 length: 18; J gene: TRBJ1-6; V gene: TRBV6-2/TRBV6-3; D gene: .; clone size: .; CDR3 protein: CASSLSGQTSSYNSPLHF; CDR3 DNA: TGTGCCAGCAGCCTATCCGGACAGACGAGCTCCTATAATTCACCCCTCCACTTT
CDR3 length: 13; J gene: TRBJ1-2; V gene: TRBV14; D gene: .; clone size: once; CDR3 protein: CASSQVQNYGYTF; CDR3 DNA: TGTGCCAGCAGCCAAGTTCAGAACTATGGCTACACCTTC
CDR3 length: 13; J gene: TRBJ2-5; V gene: TRBV6-6; D gene: .; clone size: .; CDR3 protein: CASSYSIAETQYF; CDR3 DNA: TGTGCCAGCAGTTACTCGATAGCAGAGACCCAGTACTTC
CDR3 length: 12; J gene: TRBJ1-2; V gene: TRBV12-3/TRBV12-4; D gene: TRBD1; clone size: .; CDR3 protein: CASRRQGYGYTF; CDR3 DNA: TGTGCCAGCAGAAGACAGGGCTATGGCTACACCTTC
CDR3 length: 13; J gene: TRBJ1-4; V gene: TRBV7-9; D gene: TRBD1; clone size: .; CDR3 protein: CASSSRQGEKLFF; CDR3 DNA: TGTGCCAGCAGCTCCCGACAGGGAGAAAAACTGTTTTTT
CDR3 length: 13; J gene: TRBJ1-4; V gene: TRBV6-5; D gene: .; clone size: .; CDR3 protein: CASSRQANEKLFF; CDR3 DNA: TGTGCCAGCAGTCGGCAGGCAAATGAAAAACTGTTTTTT
CDR3 length: 15; J gene: TRBJ1-4; V gene: TRBV6-6; D gene: .; clone size: .; CDR3 protein: CASSSGIPPNEKLFF; CDR3 DNA: TGTGCCAGCAGTTCAGGCATACCACCTAATGAAAAACTGTTTTTT
CDR3 length: 14; J gene: TRBJ2-1; V gene: TRBV27; D gene: TRBD2; clone size: .; CDR3 protein: CASSSGLAGNEQFF; CDR3 DNA: TGTGCCAGCAGTTCGGGACTAGCTGGCAATGAGCAGTTCTTC
CDR3 length: 12; J gene: TRBJ2-3; V gene: TRBV6-5; D gene: TRBD1; clone size: .; CDR3 protein: CASKGPDRFKYF; CDR3 DNA: TGTGCCAGCAAGGGCCCGGACAGGTTTAAGTATTTT